This T cell receptor beta chain was recovered during a study of regulatory T cells in long-lasting Graves disease (dated by TCRdb to the early 2020s). Concerning the study at large: Persistent Graves' disease meant more than 5 years of antithyroid drug treatment with TSH receptor autoantibodies that stayed positive. The study was registered as a clinical trial and conducted in China. On average, persistent Graves' disease patients in the clinical cohort had been on antithyroid drugs for about 10 years. Persistent Graves' disease patients were compared with newly diagnosed Graves' disease patients by peripheral blood TCR sequencing and RNA sequencing. TCR sequencing covered some 13 persistent and 20 newly diagnosed Graves' disease patients, some 35 samples in total.

The time point tag for this specimen amounts to: persistent/refractory GD, antithyroid drugs over 5 years with positive TRAb. RNA was extracted from PBMCs in TRIzol for both TCR sequencing and RNA sequencing. The diagnosis of Graves' disease was made according to American Thyroid Association guidelines. The patients came from an endocrinology department in Xi'an, China. Each patient gave 9 to 10 milliliters of peripheral blood, collected in an EDTA anticoagulant tube. Ficoll Paque Plus density gradient separation was used to isolate PBMCs, and no further T cell sorting was done. RNA quality was checked with an Agilent 2100 Bioanalyzer and agarose gel, and concentration with a NanoDrop 2000. V lost 5 bases and J lost 9 bases, and the count of bases not matched to a germline gene is 7. The germline V gene specifies SGHAT as CDR1 and FQNNGV as CDR2. Spanning cysteine to phenylalanine, the CDR3 consists of 15 amino acids. The CDR3 DNA has 45 bases and is translated from base 1.

The method was multiplex PCR. Sequencing was carried out with an Illumina HiSeq 4000. TCR beta libraries were built with iRepertoire HTBI primers and Arm-PCR amplification of CDR3 regions. Gel purification was performed on PCR products prior to sequencing. Per the source publication's procedure: Across samples, 60 to 75 TRBV and 13 to 15 TRBJ segments were identified and used for gene usage analysis of CDR3 amino acid clonotypes. Filtered high-quality paired reads were merged into contigs using COPE and FqMerger. Contigs were aligned with BLAST to IMGT TRBV, TRBD and TRBJ reference genes, and CDR3 was defined per IMGT. Highly expanded clones were defined as clonotypes with a frequency above 0.1%. Repertoire diversity was measured by Shannon entropy, and V-J evenness by the Gini coefficient. A clonotype was considered public if more than one individual shared it. The public reads were run again by TCRdb, first through fastp at Q25 and then through MiXCR, and only productive beta chains were kept. Identical CDR3 proteins give one entry, which carries the most common genes and DNA. The V and J calls and clone size come from TCRdb's table, not from the authors' own analysis. The sample table records around 340,000 distinct CDR3 sequences; around a fifth of these occur just once. The ten biggest clones cover less than 35% of the sample.

This clonotype was seen a handful of times. Its target antigen remains unknown. No much larger clone is present one base from it, and per-base qualities are unavailable. General findings and caveats noted by the study authors: Because the primary lesion, thyroid tissue, could not be accessed, the study looked at peripheral blood alone. Persistent Graves' disease patients showed lower TCR Shannon entropy and fewer highly expanded clones than newly diagnosed patients, suggesting clonal expansion. Persistent patients shared more public clonotypes among themselves (approximately 2,500) than newly diagnosed patients did (over 900). As a limitation, the authors acknowledged that the small sample size may reduce accuracy. Preferential use of TRBV28, TRBJ1-2 and TRBJ2-5 was observed in persistent disease, whereas TRBV20-1 and TRBJ2-1 were favored in newly diagnosed disease. Sequencing and analysis were limited to the TCR beta chain.

The material was peripheral blood mononuclear cells (PBMCs), obtained when the disease was refractory, from a patient treated with antithyroid drugs. The rearranged segments are TRBV11-2 and TRBJ2-3; a stretch of 14 junction bases matches TRBD2. The origin of this receptor is a female donor with Graves disease. This receptor has the CDR3 CASSTGTSGGLTQYF. The base sequence is TGTGCCAGCAGCACAGGGACTAGCGGGGGCCTCACGCAGTATTTT.